These T cell receptor beta chains were read from a single sample in a study of graft-versus-host responses after intestinal transplantation. Sequencing used immunoSEQ multiplex PCR; TCRdb keeps in-frame clones, though not all of them. The top ten clones hold 3% to 4% of a sample with 40,000 or so clones, under 85% of them seen once. Sequences were derived from PBMCs, sampled more than 950 days after transplant. These receptor sequences come from a human patient who received an intestinal transplant, so some T cells may come from the graft donor. CDR3s include the opening cysteine and the closing phenylalanine or tryptophan. A D gene is named only where the DNA matches it firmly. The listing skips clone size in some rows; elsewhere it reads once, few, many or a size class.

TGTGCCAGCTCACCCACGGGACAACGCTCTGGAAACACCATATATTTT,CASSPTGQRSGNTIYF,-,TRBV18,-,TRBJ1-3
TGCGCCAGCTACAGGACAGGCTCCTTTACAGATACGCAGTATTTT,CASYRTGSFTDTQYF,TRBD1,TRBV23-1,-,TRBJ2-3
TGTGCCAGCGGGGCCCTCACAGATACGCAGTATTTT,CASGALTDTQYF,-,TRBV6-1,-,TRBJ2-3
TGTGCCAGCAGCGGCGGACTAGCGGGAGTAGGCGAGCAGTACTTC,CASSGGLAGVGEQYF,TRBD2,TRBV5-4,medium-sized,TRBJ2-7
TGTGCCAGCAGCCGAACAGGGAGAGGCGAAAAACTGTTTTTT,CASSRTGRGEKLFF,-,TRBV11-2,-,TRBJ1-4
TGTGCCAGCTCACAGAGGGGTCGAACGGATCAGCCCCAGCATTTT,CASSQRGRTDQPQHF,-,TRBV18,-,TRBJ1-5
TGTGCCAGTAGCTCAGGGTCCCTCTACAATGAGCAGTTCTTC,CASSSGSLYNEQFF,-,TRBV27,-,TRBJ2-1
TGTGCCAGCAGCCGCGGACAGGGGGCGTCCTACGAGCAGTACTTC,CASSRGQGASYEQYF,TRBD1,TRBV11-2,-,TRBJ2-7
TGTGCCAGCAGCGCGGGACTAGCGGGACACAATGAGCAGTTCTTC,CASSAGLAGHNEQFF,TRBD2,TRBV9,-,TRBJ2-1
TGTGCCAGTAGAGCCTCCCCTGCGCCAGATACGCAGTATTTT,CASRASPAPDTQYF,-,TRBV19,-,TRBJ2-3
TGTGCCAGCAGCTTAGCGCTATTTAGTCGATTCCCGGGGACTGAAGCTTTCTTT,CASSLALFSRFPGTEAFF,-,TRBV7-9,-,TRBJ1-1
TGTGCCAGCAGCTTAAACACCAATTGGCCCTACAATGAGCGGTTCTTC,CASSLNTNWPYNERFF,-,TRBV7-2,-,TRBJ2-1
TGTGCCAGCAGGACCCTCTACGAGCAGTACTTC,CASRTLYEQYF,-,TRBV6-5,-,TRBJ2-7
TGTGCCAGCAGCCAAGCTGAGCGGGAGAGCTCCGAGCAGTACTTC,CASSQAERESSEQYF,TRBD2,TRBV4-2,-,TRBJ2-7
TGTGCCAGCAGTTCGGCGGACATGCTTAACTATGGCTACACCTTC,CASSSADMLNYGYTF,-,TRBV28,-,TRBJ1-2
TGTGCCACCAGCACGCAACGGCCCCCTTACTACAATGAGCAGTTCTTC,CATSTQRPPYYNEQFF,-,TRBV15,-,TRBJ2-1
TGTGCCAGCAGCCCCCCGAGTGGGGACACTGAAGCTTTCTTT,CASSPPSGDTEAFF,-,TRBV7-2,-,TRBJ1-1
TGTGCCAGCAGTTTTGGCACTAGCGGGAGACTAACAGATACGCAGTATTTT,CASSFGTSGRLTDTQYF,TRBD2,TRBV28,few,TRBJ2-3
TGTGCCAGCAGTGCGGCTAGCGGGGTCGGGGGGGCCCAGTACTTC,CASSAASGVGGAQYF,TRBD2,TRBV2,-,TRBJ2-5
TGTGCCAGCAGCCGGCCGGGACTTAACTACGAGCAGTACTTC,CASSRPGLNYEQYF,-,TRBV5-6,-,TRBJ2-7
TGTGCCAGCAGCGCCATATTAGGGACAGGGGGGTACAATGAGCAGTTCTTC,CASSAILGTGGYNEQFF,TRBD1,TRBV9,-,TRBJ2-1
TGTGCCAGTAGTATAGTGGCAAGCCGGCATGGCTACACCTTC,CASSIVASRHGYTF,-,TRBV19,-,TRBJ1-2
TGTGCCAGTAGTAACGAACTAGCGGGCAGCACAGATACGCAGTATTTT,CASSNELAGSTDTQYF,TRBD2,TRBV19,-,TRBJ2-3
TGTGCCAGCAGGGGCGGGACGAACACCGGGGAGCTGTTTTTT,CASRGGTNTGELFF,-,TRBV6-5,-,TRBJ2-2
TGTGCCAGCAGTTTTTGGGGTGTCGGGGAAGCTTTCTTT,CASSFWGVGEAFF,-,TRBV27,-,TRBJ1-1
TGTGCCAGCAGTGGAGAGACAGGGGAACATTACGAGCAGTACTTC,CASSGETGEHYEQYF,TRBD1,TRBV6-1,-,TRBJ2-7
TGTGCCAGCAGCAAGGGGGACAGGGATGACCAAGAGACCCAGTACTTC,CASSKGDRDDQETQYF,-,TRBV21-1,-,TRBJ2-5
TGTGCCACCAGCAGAGTGAGGGGAAATGAGCAGTTCTTC,CATSRVRGNEQFF,-,TRBV15,-,TRBJ2-1
TGTGCCAGTAGTAAGTGGGGACAGGGGAATCAGCCCCAGCATTTT,CASSKWGQGNQPQHF,TRBD1,TRBV19,-,TRBJ1-5
TGTGCCAGCAGCGTGGCACTTAACACTGAAGCTTTCTTT,CASSVALNTEAFF,-,TRBV9,-,TRBJ1-1
TGTGCCAGCAGTGACTCTTTGCGCTCTGGGGCCAACGTCCTGACTTTC,CASSDSLRSGANVLTF,-,TRBV25-1,-,TRBJ2-6
TGTGCCAGTAGCCCTCGGGCAGCCGGCTCCTACGAGCAGTACTTC,CASSPRAAGSYEQYF,-,TRBV19,-,TRBJ2-7
TGTGCCAGCAGCGAAGGGGGCGGCGAGACCCAGTACTTC,CASSEGGGETQYF,TRBD1,TRBV7-3,-,TRBJ2-5
TGTGCCAGTAGGCCAGGACAGGAGAATCAGCCCCAGCATTTT,CASRPGQENQPQHF,TRBD1,TRBV19,-,TRBJ1-5
TGTGCCATCAGTCCCGCACCTCCACAGGGCCTCCTCTATGGCTACACCTTC,CAISPAPPQGLLYGYTF,-,TRBV10-3,-,TRBJ1-2
TGTGCCTGGAGTGTACTGAGGGGCACTGAAGCTTTCTTT,CAWSVLRGTEAFF,-,TRBV30,-,TRBJ1-1
TGTGCCAGCAGTCTTAGCGGGACCTTCGGGGAGACCCAGTACTTC,CASSLSGTFGETQYF,TRBD2,TRBV27,-,TRBJ2-5
TGCGCCGTCGGGCGTCCAACCGGGGAGCTGTTTTTT,CAVGRPTGELFF,-,TRBV10-1,few,TRBJ2-2
TGTGCCAGCAGTTTATATACAGAACTTAGCACAGATACGCAGTATTTT,CASSLYTELSTDTQYF,-,TRBV28,-,TRBJ2-3
TGTGCCAGCAGCTTGGTAGGGGTAGGGGACACTGAAGCTTTCTTT,CASSLVGVGDTEAFF,-,TRBV5-6,-,TRBJ1-1
TGTGCCAGCGGGGGGACAGGTCTAGGTTACGGGCAGTTCTTC,CASGGTGLGYGQFF,TRBD1,TRBV27,-,TRBJ2-1
TGTGCCAGCAGCTTTGATTCAGGCTATGGCTACACCTTC,CASSFDSGYGYTF,-,TRBV28,-,TRBJ1-2